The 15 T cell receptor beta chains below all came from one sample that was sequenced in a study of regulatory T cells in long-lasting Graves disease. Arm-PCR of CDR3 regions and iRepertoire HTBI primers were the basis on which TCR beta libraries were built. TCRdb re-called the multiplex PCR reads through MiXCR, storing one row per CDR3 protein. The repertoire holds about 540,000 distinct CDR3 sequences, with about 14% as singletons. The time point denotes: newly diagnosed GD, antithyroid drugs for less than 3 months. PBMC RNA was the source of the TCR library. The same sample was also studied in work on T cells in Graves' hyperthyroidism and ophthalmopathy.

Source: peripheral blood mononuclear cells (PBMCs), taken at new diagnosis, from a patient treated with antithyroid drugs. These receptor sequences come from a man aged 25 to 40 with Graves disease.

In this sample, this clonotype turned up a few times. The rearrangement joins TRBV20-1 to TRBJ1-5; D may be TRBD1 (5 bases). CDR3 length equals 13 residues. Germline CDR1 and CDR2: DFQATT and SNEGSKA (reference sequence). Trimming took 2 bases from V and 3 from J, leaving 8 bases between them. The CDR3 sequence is CSARRGVNQPQHF. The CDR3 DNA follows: TGCAGTGCTAGAAGGGGAGTCAATCAGCCCCAGCATTTT.

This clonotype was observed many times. CDR3 sequence reads: CASSAGYGDEAFF. CDR3 in DNA: TGTGCCAGCAGTGCAGGGTACGGGGATGAAGCTTTCTTT. V is TRBV6-2 or TRBV6-3 and J is TRBJ1-1; D perhaps matches TRBD1 (5 bases). Germline CDR1 and CDR2: MNHEY and SVGEGT. The CDR3 covers 13 residues. Deletions cut 5 bases from V and 7 bases from J, with 14 bases between.

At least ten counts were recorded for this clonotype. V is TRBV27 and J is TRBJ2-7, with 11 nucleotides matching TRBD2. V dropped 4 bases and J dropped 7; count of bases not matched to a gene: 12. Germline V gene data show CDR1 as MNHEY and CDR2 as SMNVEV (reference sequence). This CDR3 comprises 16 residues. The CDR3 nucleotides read TGTGCCAGCAGTTCATGGGGTAGCGGGAGGGCTCAAGAGCAGTACTTC. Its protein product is CASSSWGSGRAQEQYF.

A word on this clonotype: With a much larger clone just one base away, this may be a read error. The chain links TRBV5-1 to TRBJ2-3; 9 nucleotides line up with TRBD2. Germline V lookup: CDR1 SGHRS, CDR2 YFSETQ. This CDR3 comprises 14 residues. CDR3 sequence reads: CASRSGSGPDPQYF. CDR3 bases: TGCGCCAGCCGTAGCGGGAGCGGGCCAGATCCGCAGTATTTT.

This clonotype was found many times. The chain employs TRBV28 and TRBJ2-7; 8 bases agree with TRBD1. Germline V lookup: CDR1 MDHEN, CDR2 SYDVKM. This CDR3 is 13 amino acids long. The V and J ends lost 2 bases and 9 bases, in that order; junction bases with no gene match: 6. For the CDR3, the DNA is TGTGCCAGCAGTTTAAGTCAGGGGGCCGGGCAGTACTTC. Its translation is CASSLSQGAGQYF.

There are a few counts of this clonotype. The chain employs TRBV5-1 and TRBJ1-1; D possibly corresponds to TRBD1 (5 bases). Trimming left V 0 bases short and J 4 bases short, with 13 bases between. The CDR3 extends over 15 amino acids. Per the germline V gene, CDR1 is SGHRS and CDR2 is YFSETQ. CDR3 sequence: CASSLGAGWGTEAFF. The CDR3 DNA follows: TGCGCCAGCAGCTTGGGGGCAGGGTGGGGCACTGAAGCTTTCTTT.

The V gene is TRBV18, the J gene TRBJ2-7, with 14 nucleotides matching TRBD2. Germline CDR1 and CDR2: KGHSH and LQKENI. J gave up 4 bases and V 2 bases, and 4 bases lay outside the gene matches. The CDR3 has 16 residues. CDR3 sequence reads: CASSPLGTSGRYEQYF. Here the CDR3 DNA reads TGTGCCAGCTCACCATTAGGGACTAGCGGGAGATACGAGCAGTACTTC.

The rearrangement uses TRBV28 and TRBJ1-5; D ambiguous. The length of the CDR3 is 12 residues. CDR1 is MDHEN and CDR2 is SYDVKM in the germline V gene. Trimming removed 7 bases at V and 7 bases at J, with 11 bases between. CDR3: CASTIGFQPQHF. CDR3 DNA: TGTGCCAGCACGATAGGGTTCCAGCCCCAGCATTTT.

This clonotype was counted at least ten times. This chain's CDR3 is CASSLRLGKYNEQFF. Here the CDR3 DNA reads TGTGCCAGCAGTTTACGACTAGGGAAATACAATGAGCAGTTCTTC. The chain has TRBV12-3 or TRBV12-4 and TRBJ2-1; TRBD2 is a possible D gene (6 bases). V was clipped by 2 bases and J by 4 bases, with 12 bases between them. This CDR3 is built from 15 residues.

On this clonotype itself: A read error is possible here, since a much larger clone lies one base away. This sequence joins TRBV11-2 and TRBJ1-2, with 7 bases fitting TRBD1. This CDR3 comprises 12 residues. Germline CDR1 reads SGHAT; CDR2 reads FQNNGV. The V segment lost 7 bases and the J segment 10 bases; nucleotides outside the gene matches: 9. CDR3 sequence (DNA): TGTGCCAGCAACCCCGGACAGGTTGACTACACCTTC. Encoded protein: CASNPGQVDYTF.

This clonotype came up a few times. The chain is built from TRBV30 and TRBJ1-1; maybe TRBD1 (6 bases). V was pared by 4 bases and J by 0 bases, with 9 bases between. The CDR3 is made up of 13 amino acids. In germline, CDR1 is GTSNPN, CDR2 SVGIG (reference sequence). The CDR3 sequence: CAWTGQMNTEAFF. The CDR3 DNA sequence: TGTGCCTGGACCGGACAGATGAACACTGAAGCTTTCTTT.

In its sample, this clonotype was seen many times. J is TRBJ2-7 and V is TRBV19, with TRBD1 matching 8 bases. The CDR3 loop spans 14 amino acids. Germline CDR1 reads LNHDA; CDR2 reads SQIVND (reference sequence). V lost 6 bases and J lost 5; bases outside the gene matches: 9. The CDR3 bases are TGTGCCAGTAGACCCGGACAGGGTGAAGACGAGCAGTACTTC. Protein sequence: CASRPGQGEDEQYF.

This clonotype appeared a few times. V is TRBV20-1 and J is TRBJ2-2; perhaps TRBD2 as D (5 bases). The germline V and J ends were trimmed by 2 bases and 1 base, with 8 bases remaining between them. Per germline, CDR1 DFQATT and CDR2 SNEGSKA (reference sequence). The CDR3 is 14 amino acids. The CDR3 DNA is TGCAGTGCTAGAAAGACTAAGAACACCGGGGAGCTGTTTTTT. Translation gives CSARKTKNTGELFF.

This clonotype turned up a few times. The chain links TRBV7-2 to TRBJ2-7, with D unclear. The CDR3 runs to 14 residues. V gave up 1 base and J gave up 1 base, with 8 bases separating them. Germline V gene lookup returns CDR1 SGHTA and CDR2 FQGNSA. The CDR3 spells CASSLGPFSYEQYF. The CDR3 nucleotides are TGTGCCAGCAGCTTAGGTCCCTTTTCCTACGAGCAGTACTTC. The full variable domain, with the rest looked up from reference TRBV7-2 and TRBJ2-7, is GAGVSQSPSNKVTEKGKDVELRCDPISGHTALYWYRQSLGQGLEFLIYFQGNSAPDKSGLPSDRFSAERTGGSVSTLTIQRTQQEDSAVYLCASSLGPFSYEQYFGPGTRLTVT.

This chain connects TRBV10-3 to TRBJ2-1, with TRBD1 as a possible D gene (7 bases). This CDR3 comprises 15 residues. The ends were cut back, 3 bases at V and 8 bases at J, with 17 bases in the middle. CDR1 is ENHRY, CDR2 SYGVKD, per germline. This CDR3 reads CAISDPGGKGDEQFF. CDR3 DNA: TGTGCCATCAGTGACCCAGGGGGGAAGGGCGATGAGCAGTTCTTC.